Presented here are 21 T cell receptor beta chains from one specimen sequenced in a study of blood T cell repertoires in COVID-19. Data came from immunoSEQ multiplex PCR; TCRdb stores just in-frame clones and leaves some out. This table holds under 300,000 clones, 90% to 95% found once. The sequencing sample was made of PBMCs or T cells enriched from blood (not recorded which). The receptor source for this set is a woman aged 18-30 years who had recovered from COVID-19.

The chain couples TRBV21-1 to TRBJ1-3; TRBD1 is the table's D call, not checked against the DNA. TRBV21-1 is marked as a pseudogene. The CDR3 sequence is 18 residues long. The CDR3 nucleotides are TGTGCCAGCAGCACGGACAGGGAGAGGGGTAGCTCTGGAAACACCATATATTTT. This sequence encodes CASSTDRERGSSGNTIYF.

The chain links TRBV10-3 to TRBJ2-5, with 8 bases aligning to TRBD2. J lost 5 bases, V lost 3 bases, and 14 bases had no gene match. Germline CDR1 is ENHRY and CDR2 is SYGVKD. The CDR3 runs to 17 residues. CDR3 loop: CAISDSSGDHPTETQYF. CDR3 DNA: TGTGCCATCAGTGACAGTAGCGGGGACCACCCAACGGAGACCCAGTACTTC.

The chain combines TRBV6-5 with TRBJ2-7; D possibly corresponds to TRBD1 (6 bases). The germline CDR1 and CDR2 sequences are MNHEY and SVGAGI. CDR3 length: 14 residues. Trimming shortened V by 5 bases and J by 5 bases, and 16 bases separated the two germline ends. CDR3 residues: CASSRPGQRHEQYF. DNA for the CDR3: TGTGCCAGCAGTCGACCGGGACAACGGCACGAGCAGTACTTC.

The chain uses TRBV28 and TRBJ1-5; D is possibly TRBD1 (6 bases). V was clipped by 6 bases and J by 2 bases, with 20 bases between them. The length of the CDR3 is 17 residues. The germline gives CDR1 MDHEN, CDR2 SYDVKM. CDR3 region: CASRTTGSSLGNQPQHF. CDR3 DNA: TGTGCCAGCAGGACGACAGGTTCAAGTTTGGGCAATCAGCCCCAGCATTTT.

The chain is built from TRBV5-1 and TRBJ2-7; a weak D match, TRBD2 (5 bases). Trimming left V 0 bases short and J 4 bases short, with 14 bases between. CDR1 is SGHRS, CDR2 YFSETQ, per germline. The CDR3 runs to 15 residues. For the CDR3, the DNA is TGCGCCAGCAGCTTGGAACGGGGAAGAAGTTACGAGCAGTACTTC. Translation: CASSLERGRSYEQYF.

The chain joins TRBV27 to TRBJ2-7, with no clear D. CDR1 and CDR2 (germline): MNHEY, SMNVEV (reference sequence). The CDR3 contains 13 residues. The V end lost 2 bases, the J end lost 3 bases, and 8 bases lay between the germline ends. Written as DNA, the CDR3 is TGTGCCAGCAGTTTAGAGAATCGCTACGAGCAGTACTTC. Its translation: CASSLENRYEQYF.

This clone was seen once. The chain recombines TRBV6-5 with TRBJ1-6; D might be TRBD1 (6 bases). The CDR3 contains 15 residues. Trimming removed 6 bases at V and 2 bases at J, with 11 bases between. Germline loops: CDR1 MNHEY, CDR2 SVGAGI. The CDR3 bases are TGTGCCAGCAGGAGCGGGACACCCTATAATTCACCCCTCCACTTT. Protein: CASRSGTPYNSPLHF.

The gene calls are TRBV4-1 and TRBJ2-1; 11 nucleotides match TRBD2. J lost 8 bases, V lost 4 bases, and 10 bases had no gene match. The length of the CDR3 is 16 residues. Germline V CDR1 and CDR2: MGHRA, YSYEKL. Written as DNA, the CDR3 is TGCGCCAGCAGCCTGCGTACTAGCGGGGGTTTCGATGAGCAGTTCTTC. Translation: CASSLRTSGGFDEQFF.

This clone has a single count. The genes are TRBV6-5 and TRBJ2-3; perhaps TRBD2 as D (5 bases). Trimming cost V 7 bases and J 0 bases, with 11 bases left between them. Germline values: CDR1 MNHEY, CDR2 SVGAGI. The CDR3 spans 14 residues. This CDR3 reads CASTPGKSTDTQYF. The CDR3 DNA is TGTGCCAGCACCCCCGGGAAAAGCACAGATACGCAGTATTTT.

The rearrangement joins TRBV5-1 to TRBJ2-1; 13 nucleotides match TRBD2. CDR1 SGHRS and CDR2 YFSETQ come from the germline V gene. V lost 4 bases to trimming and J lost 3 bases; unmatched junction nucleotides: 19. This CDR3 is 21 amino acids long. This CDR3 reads CASSGWNWRLAGGRNYNEQFF. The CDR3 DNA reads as TGCGCCAGCAGCGGCTGGAATTGGAGACTAGCGGGGGGTCGAAACTACAATGAGCAGTTCTTC.

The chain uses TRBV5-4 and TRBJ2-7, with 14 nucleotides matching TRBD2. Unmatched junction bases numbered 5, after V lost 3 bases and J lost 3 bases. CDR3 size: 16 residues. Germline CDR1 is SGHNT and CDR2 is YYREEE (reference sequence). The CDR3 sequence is CASSSGLAGARYEQYF. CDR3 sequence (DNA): TGTGCCAGCAGCTCGGGACTAGCGGGGGCCCGCTACGAGCAGTACTTC. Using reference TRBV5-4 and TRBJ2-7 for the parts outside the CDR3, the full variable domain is ETGVTQSPTHLIKTRGQQVTLRCSSQSGHNTVSWYQQALGQGPQFIFQYYREEENGRGNFPPRFSGLQFPNYSSELNVNALELDDSALYLCASSSGLAGARYEQYFGPGTRLTVT.

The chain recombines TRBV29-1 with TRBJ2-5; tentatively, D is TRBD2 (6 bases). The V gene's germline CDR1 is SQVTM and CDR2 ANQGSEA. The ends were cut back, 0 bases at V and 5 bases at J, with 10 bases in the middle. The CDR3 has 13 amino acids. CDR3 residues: CSVEDRGWETQYF. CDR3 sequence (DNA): TGCAGCGTTGAAGACCGGGGGTGGGAGACCCAGTACTTC.

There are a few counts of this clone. CDR3 loop: CASSLVVGQGFHEQYF. CDR3 DNA sequence: TGCGCCAGCAGCTTGGTTGTTGGACAGGGTTTCCACGAGCAGTACTTC. The chain recombines TRBV5-1 with TRBJ2-7, with 8 bases fitting TRBD1. The CDR3 is 16 amino acids. CDR1 and CDR2 from the germline V gene are SGHRS and YFSETQ. Losses at the gene ends were 0 bases for V and 5 bases for J; bases not matched to a gene: 10. Full variable domain (missing parts from reference TRBV5-1 and TRBJ2-7): KAGVTQTPRYLIKTRGQQVTLSCSPISGHRSVSWYQQTPGQGLQFLFEYFSETQRNKGNFPGRFSGRQFSNSRSEMNVSTLELGDSALYLCASSLVVGQGFHEQYFGPGTRLTVT.

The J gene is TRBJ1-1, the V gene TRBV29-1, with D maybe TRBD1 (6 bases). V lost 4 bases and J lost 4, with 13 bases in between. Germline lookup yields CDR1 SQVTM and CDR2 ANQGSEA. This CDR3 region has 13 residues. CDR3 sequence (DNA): TGCAGCGTTGTGGGCCCGACAGGCACTGAAGCTTTCTTT. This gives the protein CSVVGPTGTEAFF.

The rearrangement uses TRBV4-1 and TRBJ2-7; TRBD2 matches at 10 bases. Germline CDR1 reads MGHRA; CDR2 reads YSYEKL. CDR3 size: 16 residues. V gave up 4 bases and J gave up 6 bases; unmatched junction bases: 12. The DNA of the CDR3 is TGCGCCAGCAGCCTAGTCTGGGCTAGCGGGAGTGGCGAGCAGTACTTC. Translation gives CASSLVWASGSGEQYF.

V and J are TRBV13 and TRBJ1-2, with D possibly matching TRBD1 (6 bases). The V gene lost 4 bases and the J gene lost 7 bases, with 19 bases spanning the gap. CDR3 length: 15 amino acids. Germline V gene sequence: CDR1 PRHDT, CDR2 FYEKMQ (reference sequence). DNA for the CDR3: TGTGCCAGCAGCTACCGAGCCGCAGGGGTACTTGGCTACACCTTC. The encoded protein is CASSYRAAGVLGYTF.

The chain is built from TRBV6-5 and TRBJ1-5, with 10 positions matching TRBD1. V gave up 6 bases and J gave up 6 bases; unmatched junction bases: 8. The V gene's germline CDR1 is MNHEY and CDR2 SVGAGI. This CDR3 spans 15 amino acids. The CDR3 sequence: CASRKLTGGSQPQHF. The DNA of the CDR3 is TGTGCCAGCAGGAAGCTGACAGGGGGCTCTCAGCCCCAGCATTTT.

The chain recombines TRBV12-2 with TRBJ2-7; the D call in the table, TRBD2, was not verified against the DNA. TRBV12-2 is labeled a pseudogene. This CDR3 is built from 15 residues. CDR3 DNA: TGTGCAAGTCGCTTAGTCCCACTAGCGGGAGGCGAGCAGTACTTC. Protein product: CASRLVPLAGGEQYF.

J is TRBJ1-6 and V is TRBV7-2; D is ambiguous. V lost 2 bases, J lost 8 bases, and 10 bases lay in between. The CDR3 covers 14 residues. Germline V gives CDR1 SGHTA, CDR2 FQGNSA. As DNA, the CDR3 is TGTGCCAGCAGCTTAATCGGTCGGGATTCACCCCTCCACTTT. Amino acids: CASSLIGRDSPLHF.

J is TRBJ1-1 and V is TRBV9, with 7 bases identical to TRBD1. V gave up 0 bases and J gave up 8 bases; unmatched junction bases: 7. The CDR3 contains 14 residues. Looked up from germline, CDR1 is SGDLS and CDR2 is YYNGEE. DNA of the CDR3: TGTGCCAGCAGCGTAGCTACGAGGGGGCCGGAAGCTTTCTTT. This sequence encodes CASSVATRGPEAFF.

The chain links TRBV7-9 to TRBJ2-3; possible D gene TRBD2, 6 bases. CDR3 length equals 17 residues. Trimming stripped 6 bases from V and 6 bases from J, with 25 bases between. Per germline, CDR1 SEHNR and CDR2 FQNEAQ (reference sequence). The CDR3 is CASRPTYIADQGDTQYF. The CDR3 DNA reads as TGTGCCAGCAGACCTACTTACATAGCGGACCAGGGCGATACGCAGTATTTT.